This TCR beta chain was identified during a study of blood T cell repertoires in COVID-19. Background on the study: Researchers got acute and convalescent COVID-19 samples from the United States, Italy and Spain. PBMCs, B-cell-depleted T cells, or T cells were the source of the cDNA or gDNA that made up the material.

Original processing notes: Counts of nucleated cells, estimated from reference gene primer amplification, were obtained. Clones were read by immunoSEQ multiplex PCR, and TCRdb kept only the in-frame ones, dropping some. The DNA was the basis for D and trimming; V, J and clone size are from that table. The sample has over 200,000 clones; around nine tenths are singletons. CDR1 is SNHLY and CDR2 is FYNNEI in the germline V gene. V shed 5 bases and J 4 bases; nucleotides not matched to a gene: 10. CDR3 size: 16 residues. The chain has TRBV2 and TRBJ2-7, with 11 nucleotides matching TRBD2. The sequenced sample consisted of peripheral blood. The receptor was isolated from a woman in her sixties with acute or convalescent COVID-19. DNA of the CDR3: TGTGCCAGCAGTTCAAATCCTACTAGCGGGGGATACGAGCAGTACTTC. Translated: CASSSNPTSGGYEQYF.